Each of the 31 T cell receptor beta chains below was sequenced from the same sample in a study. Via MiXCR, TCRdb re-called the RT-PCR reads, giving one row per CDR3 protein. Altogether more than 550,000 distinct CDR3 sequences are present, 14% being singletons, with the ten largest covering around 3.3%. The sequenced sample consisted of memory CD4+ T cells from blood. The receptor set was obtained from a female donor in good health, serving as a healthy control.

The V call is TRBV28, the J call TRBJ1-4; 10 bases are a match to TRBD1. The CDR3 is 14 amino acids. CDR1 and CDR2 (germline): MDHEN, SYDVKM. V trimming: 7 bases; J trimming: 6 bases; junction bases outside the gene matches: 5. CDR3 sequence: CASTPGTGDEKLFF. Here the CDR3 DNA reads TGTGCCAGCACCCCCGGGACAGGGGATGAAAAACTGTTTTTT. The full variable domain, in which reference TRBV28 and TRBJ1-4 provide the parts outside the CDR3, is DVKVTQSSRYLVKRTGEKVFLECVQDMDHENMFWYRQDPGLGLRLIYFSYDVKMKEKGDIPEGYSVSREKKERFSLILESASTNQTSMYLCASTPGTGDEKLFFGSGTQLSVL.

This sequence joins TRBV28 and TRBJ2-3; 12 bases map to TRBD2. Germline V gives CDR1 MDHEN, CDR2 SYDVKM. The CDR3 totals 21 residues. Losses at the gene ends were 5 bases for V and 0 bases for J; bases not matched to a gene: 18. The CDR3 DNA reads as TGTGCCAGCAGTCTCCGGCAGGGCAGACTAGCGGGGGACTCTAGCACAGATACGCAGTATTTT. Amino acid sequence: CASSLRQGRLAGDSSTDTQYF.

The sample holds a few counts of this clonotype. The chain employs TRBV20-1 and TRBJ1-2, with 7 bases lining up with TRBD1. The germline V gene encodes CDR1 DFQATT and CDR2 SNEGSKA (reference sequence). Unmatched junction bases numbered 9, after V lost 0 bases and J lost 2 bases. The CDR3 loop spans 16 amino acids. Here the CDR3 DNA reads TGCAGTGCTAGAGATCCTGAGGGGGCGCGGAACTATGGCTACACCTTC. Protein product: CSARDPEGARNYGYTF.

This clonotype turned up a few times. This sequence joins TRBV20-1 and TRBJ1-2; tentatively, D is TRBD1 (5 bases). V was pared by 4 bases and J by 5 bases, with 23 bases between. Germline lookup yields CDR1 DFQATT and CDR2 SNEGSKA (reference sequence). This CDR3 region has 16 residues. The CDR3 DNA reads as TGCAGTGCTATCCCTTTAGGGGAGGTGCCCTCTTATGGCTACACCTTC. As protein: CSAIPLGEVPSYGYTF.

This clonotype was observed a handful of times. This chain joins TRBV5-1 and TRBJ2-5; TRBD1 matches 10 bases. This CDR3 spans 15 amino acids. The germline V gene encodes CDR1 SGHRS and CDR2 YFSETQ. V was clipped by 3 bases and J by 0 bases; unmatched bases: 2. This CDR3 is CASSSGQGDQETQYF. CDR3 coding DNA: TGCGCCAGCAGCTCCGGACAGGGGGACCAAGAGACCCAGTACTTC.

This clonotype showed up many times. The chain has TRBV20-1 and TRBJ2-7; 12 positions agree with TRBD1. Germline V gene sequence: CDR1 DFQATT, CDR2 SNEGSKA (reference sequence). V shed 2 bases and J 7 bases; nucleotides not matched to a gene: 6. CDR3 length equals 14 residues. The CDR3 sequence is CSARPGQGAREQYF. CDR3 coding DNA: TGCAGTGCTAGACCGGGACAGGGGGCAAGGGAGCAGTACTTC.

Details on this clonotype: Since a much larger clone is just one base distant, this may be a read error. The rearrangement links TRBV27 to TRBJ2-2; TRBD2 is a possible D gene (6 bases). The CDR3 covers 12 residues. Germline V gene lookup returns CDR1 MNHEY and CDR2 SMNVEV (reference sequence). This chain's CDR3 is CGTGRRAGELFF. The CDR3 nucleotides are TGTGGCACCGGTAGGAGGGCCGGGGAGCTGTTTTTT.

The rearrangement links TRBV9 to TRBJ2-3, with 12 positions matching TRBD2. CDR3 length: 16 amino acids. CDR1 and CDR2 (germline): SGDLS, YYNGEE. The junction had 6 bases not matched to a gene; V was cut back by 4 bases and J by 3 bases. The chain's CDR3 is CASSPGGLAGTDTQYF. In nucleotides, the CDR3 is TGTGCCAGCAGCCCTGGCGGACTAGCGGGAACAGATACGCAGTATTTT. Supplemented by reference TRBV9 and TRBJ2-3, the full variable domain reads DSGVTQTPKHLITATGQRVTLRCSPRSGDLSVYWYQQSLDQGLQFLIQYYNGEERAKGNILERFSAQQFPDLHSELNLSSLELGDSALYFCASSPGGLAGTDTQYFGPGTRLTVL.

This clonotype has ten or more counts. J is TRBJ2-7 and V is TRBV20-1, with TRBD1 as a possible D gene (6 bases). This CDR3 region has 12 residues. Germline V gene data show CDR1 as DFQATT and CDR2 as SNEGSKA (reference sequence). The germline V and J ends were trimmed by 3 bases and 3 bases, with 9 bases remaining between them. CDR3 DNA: TGCAGTGCTAGCAAACAGGGCTACGAGCAGTACTTC. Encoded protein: CSASKQGYEQYF.

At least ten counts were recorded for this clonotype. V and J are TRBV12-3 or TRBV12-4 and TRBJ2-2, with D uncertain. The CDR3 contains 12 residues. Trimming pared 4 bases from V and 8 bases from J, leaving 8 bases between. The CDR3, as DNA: TGTGCCAGCAGTTCCTGGGGAGGGGAGCTGTTTTTT. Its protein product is CASSSWGGELFF.

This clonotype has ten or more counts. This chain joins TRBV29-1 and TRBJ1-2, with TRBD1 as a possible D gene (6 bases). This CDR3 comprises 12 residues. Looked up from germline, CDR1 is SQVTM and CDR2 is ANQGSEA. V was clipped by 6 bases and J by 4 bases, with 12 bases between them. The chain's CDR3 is CSVRTAVYGYTF. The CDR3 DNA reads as TGCAGCGTGAGGACAGCGGTCTATGGCTACACCTTC.

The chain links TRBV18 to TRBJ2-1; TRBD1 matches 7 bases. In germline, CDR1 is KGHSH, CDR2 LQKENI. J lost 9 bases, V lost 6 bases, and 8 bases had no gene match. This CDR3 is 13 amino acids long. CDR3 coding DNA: TGTGCCAGCTCCCAGACAGGGTGGATTGAGCAGTTCTTC. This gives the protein CASSQTGWIEQFF.

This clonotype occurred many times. CDR3 sequence: CASSWTAGDLHF. DNA of the CDR3: TGTGCCAGCAGTTGGACAGCTGGGGACCTCCACTTT. The rearrangement joins TRBV6-5 to TRBJ1-6; D perhaps matches TRBD1 (6 bases). CDR1 and CDR2 from the germline V gene are MNHEY and SVGAGI. This CDR3 contains 12 residues. Trimming removed 4 bases from V and 15 bases from J, with 13 bases in between.

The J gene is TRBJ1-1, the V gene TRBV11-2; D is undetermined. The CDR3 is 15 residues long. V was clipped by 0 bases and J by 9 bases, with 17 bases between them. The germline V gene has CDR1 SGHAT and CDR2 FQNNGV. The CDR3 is CASSLEISSVHQAFF. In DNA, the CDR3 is TGTGCCAGCAGCTTAGAAATAAGTTCAGTCCATCAAGCTTTCTTT.

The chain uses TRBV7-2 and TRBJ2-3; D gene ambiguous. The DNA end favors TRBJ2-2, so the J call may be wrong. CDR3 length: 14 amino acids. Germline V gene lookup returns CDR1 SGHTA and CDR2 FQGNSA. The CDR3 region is CASSLNLVGRKLFF. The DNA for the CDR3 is TGTGCCAGCAGCTTAAACCTAGTGGGCCGAAAGCTGTTTTTT.

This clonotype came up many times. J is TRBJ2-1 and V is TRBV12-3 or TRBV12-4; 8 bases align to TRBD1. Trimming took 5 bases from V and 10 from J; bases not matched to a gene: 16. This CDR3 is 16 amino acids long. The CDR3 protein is CASSPLWGQVLREQFF. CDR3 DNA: TGTGCCAGCAGTCCCTTATGGGGACAGGTTCTGCGGGAGCAGTTCTTC.

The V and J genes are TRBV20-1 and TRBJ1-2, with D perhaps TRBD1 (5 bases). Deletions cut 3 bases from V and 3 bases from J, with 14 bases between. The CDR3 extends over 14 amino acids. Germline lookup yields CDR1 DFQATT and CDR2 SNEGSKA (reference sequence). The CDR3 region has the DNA TGCAGTGCTAGGTACCAGGGTGGGCACTATGGCTACACCTTC. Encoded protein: CSARYQGGHYGYTF.

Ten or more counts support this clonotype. The CDR3 sequence is CASSFSGGGDIQYF. The CDR3 nucleotides read TGTGCCAGCAGTTTTTCCGGGGGGGGGGACATTCAGTACTTC. The chain recombines TRBV12-3 or TRBV12-4 with TRBJ2-4; 8 bases match TRBD2. This CDR3 is 14 amino acids long. The V segment lost 3 bases and the J segment 8 bases; nucleotides outside the gene matches: 6.

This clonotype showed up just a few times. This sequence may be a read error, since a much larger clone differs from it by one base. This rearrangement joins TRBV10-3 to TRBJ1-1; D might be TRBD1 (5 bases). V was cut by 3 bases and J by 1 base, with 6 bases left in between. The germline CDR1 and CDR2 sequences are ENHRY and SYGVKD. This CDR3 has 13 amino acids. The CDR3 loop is CAISDRGNTEAFF. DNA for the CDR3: TGTGCCATCAGTGATAGGGGGAACACTGAAGCTTTCTTT.

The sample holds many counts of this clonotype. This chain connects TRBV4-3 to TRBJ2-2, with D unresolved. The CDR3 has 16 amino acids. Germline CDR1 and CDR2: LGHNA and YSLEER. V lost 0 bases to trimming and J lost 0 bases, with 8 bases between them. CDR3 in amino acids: CASSQEVPTNTGELFF. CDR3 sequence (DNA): TGCGCCAGCAGCCAAGAGGTACCAACGAACACCGGGGAGCTGTTTTTT.

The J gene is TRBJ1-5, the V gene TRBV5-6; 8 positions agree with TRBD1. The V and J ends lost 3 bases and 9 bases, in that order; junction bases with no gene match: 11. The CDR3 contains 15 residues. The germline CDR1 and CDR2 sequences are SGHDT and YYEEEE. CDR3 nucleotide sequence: TGTGCCAGCAGCTCCGACAGGGGCCTGGCGATGCCCCAGCATTTT. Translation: CASSSDRGLAMPQHF.

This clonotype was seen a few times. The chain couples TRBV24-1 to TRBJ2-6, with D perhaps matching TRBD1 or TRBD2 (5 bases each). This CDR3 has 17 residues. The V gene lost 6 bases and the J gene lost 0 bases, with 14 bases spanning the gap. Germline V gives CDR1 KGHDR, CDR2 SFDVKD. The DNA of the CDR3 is TGTGCCACCAGTCCGAGGGGCGGACGCTCTGGGGCCAACGTCCTGACTTTC. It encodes CATSPRGGRSGANVLTF.

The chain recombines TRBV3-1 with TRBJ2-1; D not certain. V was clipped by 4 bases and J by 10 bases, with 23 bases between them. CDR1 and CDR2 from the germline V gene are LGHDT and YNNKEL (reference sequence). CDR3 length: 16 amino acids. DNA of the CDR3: TGTGCCAGCAGCCCCATGAATAGGCTTGTCGTCGTGGAGCAGTTCTTC. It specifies CASSPMNRLVVVEQFF.

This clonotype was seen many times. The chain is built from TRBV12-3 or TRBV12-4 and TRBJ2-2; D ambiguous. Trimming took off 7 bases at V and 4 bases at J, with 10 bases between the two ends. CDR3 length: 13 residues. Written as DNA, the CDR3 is TGTGCCAGCATGAGCTCGGGCACCGGGGAGCTGTTTTTT. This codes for CASMSSGTGELFF.

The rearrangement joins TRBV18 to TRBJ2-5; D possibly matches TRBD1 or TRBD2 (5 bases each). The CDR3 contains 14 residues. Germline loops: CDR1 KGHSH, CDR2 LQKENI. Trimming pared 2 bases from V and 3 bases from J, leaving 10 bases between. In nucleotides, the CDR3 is TGTGCCAGCTCACCAGGGACCAATAAAGAGACCCAGTACTTC. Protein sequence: CASSPGTNKETQYF.

The CDR3 region is CASSFVQGATEAFF. The CDR3 DNA reads TGCGCCAGCAGCTTTGTACAGGGGGCGACTGAAGCTTTCTTT. The chain joins TRBV5-1 to TRBJ1-1, with 9 bases that match TRBD1. Germline trimming cut 2 bases from V and 5 bases from J; bases unmatched to any gene: 4. The CDR3 runs 14 residues. CDR1 is SGHRS and CDR2 is YFSETQ in the germline V gene.

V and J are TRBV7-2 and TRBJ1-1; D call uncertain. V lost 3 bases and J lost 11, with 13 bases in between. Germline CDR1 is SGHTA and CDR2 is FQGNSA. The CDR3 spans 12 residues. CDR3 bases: TGTGCCAGCAGCTTTCGAGCACTGGAGGCTTTCTTT. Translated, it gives CASSFRALEAFF.

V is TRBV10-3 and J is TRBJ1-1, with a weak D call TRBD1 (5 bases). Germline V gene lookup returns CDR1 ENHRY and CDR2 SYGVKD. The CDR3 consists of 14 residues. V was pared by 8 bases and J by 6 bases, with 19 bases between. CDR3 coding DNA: TGTGCCATCGCTGGGGGACTTTCGGGCGCTGAAGCTTTCTTT. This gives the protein CAIAGGLSGAEAFF.

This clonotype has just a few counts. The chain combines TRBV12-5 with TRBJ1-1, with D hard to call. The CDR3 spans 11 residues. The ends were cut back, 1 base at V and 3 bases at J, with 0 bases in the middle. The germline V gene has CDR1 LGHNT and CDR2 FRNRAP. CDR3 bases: TGTGCTAGTGGTTTGGACACTGAAGCTTTCTTT. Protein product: CASGLDTEAFF.

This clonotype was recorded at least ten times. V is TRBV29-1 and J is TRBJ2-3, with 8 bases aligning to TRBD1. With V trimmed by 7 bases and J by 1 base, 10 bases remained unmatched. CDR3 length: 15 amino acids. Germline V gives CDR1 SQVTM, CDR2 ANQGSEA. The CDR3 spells CSGKRQGTRTDTQYF. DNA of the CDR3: TGCAGCGGAAAGCGACAGGGGACGCGCACAGATACGCAGTATTTT.

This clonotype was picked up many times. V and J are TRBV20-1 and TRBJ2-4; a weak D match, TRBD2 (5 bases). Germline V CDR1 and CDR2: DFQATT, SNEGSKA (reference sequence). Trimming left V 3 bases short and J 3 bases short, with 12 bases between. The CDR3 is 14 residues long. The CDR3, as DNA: TGCAGTGCTAGCAGCGGAGGCAACAAAAACATTCAGTACTTC. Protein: CSASSGGNKNIQYF.